This TCR beta chain is drawn from a study of T cell responses to AZD1222 COVID-19 vaccine. Only in-frame clones appear in the TCRdb table, and some are missing; sequencing was by immunoSEQ multiplex PCR. The sample carries approximately 130,000 clones, 90% recorded once. The germline V gene encodes CDR1 MDHEN and CDR2 SYDVKM. CDR3 length: 15 amino acids. Trimming took 6 bases from V and 8 from J, leaving 22 bases between them. This clone was observed once. The sample consisted of peripheral blood, taken on day 0 of AZD1222 vaccination. The clonotype was recovered from an adult in good health. The V call is TRBV28, the J call TRBJ1-2; D possibly corresponds to TRBD1 (5 bases). The CDR3 bases are TGTGCCAGCAGCCCCCTTGACAGAAATTTGGTCGGCTACACCTTC. This sequence encodes CASSPLDRNLVGYTF.